The rows below give T cell receptor beta chains drawn from one sample of a study of long-term antiretroviral therapy in people with HIV. Libraries were prepared by immunoSEQ multiplex PCR; TCRdb keeps only in-frame clonotypes and omits some of them. The table includes 20,000 to 25,000 clones, around 86% detected once. The sample was unsorted PBMCs, taken 0.2 years before starting antiretroviral therapy. The receptors shown here come from a man aged 18 to 29 with HIV. The CDR3 runs from the conserved cysteine through the conserved F or W. The order of the fields is D gene, V gene, clone size, J gene, CDR3 protein, CDR3 DNA. The D gene is left open where the match is weak. The size field is filled for only some rows; it gives once, few, many or a size class.

d_call: .
v_call: TRBV9
clone_size: .
j_call: TRBJ2-2
cdr3_aa: CASSVSGSGELFF
cdr3_nt: TGTGCCAGCAGCGTCTCCGGGTCCGGGGAGCTGTTTTTT

d_call: .
v_call: TRBV5-1
clone_size: .
j_call: TRBJ1-1
cdr3_aa: CASSAPGLRTNTEAFF
cdr3_nt: TGCGCCAGCAGCGCCCCTGGCTTACGGACGAACACTGAAGCTTTCTTT

d_call: TRBD1
v_call: TRBV10-3
clone_size: .
j_call: TRBJ1-1
cdr3_aa: CAIREGTGNTEAFF
cdr3_nt: TGTGCCATCAGGGAAGGGACAGGGAACACTGAAGCTTTCTTT

d_call: .
v_call: TRBV30
clone_size: .
j_call: TRBJ1-1
cdr3_aa: CAISQGSEAFF
cdr3_nt: TGTGCCATTTCCCAGGGATCTGAAGCTTTCTTT

d_call: .
v_call: TRBV5-6
clone_size: .
j_call: TRBJ1-1
cdr3_aa: CASSLGELNTEAFF
cdr3_nt: TGTGCCAGCAGCCTGGGGGAGCTGAACACTGAAGCTTTCTTT

d_call: .
v_call: TRBV5-5
clone_size: .
j_call: TRBJ2-7
cdr3_aa: CASSFVPEPYEQYF
cdr3_nt: TGTGCCAGCAGCTTTGTCCCAGAACCCTACGAGCAGTACTTC

d_call: .
v_call: TRBV6-6
clone_size: .
j_call: TRBJ1-1
cdr3_aa: CASSYSGGTEAFF
cdr3_nt: TGTGCCAGCAGTTACTCTGGGGGGACTGAAGCTTTCTTT

d_call: .
v_call: TRBV7-2
clone_size: once
j_call: TRBJ2-1
cdr3_aa: CASSLRQTRASYNEQFF
cdr3_nt: TGTGCCAGCAGCTTACGCCAAACCCGGGCCTCCTACAATGAGCAGTTCTTC

d_call: TRBD2
v_call: TRBV5-1
clone_size: .
j_call: TRBJ2-3
cdr3_aa: CASSSTSGGFSTDTQYF
cdr3_nt: TGCGCCAGCAGCTCGACTAGCGGGGGATTTAGCACAGATACGCAGTATTTT

d_call: .
v_call: TRBV18
clone_size: .
j_call: TRBJ2-1
cdr3_aa: CASSPGEGGLYNEQFF
cdr3_nt: TGTGCCAGCTCCCCGGGGGAGGGGGGCCTCTACAATGAGCAGTTCTTC

d_call: .
v_call: TRBV5-4
clone_size: few
j_call: TRBJ2-3
cdr3_aa: CASSLGTRTDTQYF
cdr3_nt: TGTGCCAGCAGCTTGGGGACTCGCACAGATACGCAGTATTTT

d_call: TRBD1
v_call: TRBV4-2
clone_size: .
j_call: TRBJ1-2
cdr3_aa: CASSQRDSLPYGYTF
cdr3_nt: TGTGCCAGCAGCCAGAGGGACAGCCTCCCCTATGGCTACACCTTC

d_call: .
v_call: TRBV4-2
clone_size: .
j_call: TRBJ2-3
cdr3_aa: CASSQGRDLTDTQYF
cdr3_nt: TGTGCCAGCAGCCAAGGAAGGGACCTCACAGATACGCAGTATTTT

d_call: TRBD1
v_call: TRBV9
clone_size: .
j_call: TRBJ1-2
cdr3_aa: CASSSPRGGLEAGYTF
cdr3_nt: TGTGCCAGCAGCTCCCCCAGGGGGGGTCTGGAGGCTGGCTACACCTTC

d_call: TRBD1
v_call: TRBV30
clone_size: .
j_call: TRBJ1-2
cdr3_aa: CAWSVGTGGNYGYTF
cdr3_nt: TGTGCCTGGAGTGTAGGGACAGGGGGGAACTATGGCTACACCTTC

d_call: TRBD1
v_call: TRBV5-6
clone_size: .
j_call: TRBJ2-6
cdr3_aa: CASSFGTGFRGANVLTF
cdr3_nt: TGTGCCAGCAGCTTCGGGACAGGGTTTCGCGGGGCCAACGTCCTGACTTTC

d_call: .
v_call: TRBV5-4
clone_size: .
j_call: TRBJ2-1
cdr3_aa: CASSAVTGSSYNEQFF
cdr3_nt: TGTGCCAGCAGCGCGGTGACCGGGAGCTCCTACAATGAGCAGTTCTTC

d_call: .
v_call: TRBV27
clone_size: .
j_call: TRBJ2-2
cdr3_aa: CASSMRQGGTGELFF
cdr3_nt: TGTGCCAGCAGTATGAGGCAGGGCGGGACCGGGGAGCTGTTTTTT

d_call: .
v_call: TRBV5-6
clone_size: .
j_call: TRBJ1-4
cdr3_aa: CASSLGEKLFF
cdr3_nt: TGTGCCAGCAGCTTGGGGGAAAAACTGTTTTTT

d_call: .
v_call: TRBV7-2
clone_size: .
j_call: TRBJ2-5
cdr3_aa: CASSLGQTQYF
cdr3_nt: TGTGCCAGCAGCTTAGGGCAGACCCAGTACTTC

d_call: .
v_call: TRBV7-6
clone_size: .
j_call: TRBJ2-2
cdr3_aa: CASSLIGPGELFF
cdr3_nt: TGTGCCAGCAGCTTAATAGGGCCCGGGGAGCTGTTTTTT

d_call: .
v_call: TRBV5-6
clone_size: .
j_call: TRBJ1-2
cdr3_aa: CASSWPGADNYGYTF
cdr3_nt: TGTGCCAGCAGCTGGCCGGGGGCAGATAACTATGGCTACACCTTC

d_call: TRBD1
v_call: TRBV29-1
clone_size: .
j_call: TRBJ1-4
cdr3_aa: CSAQGEGEKLFF
cdr3_nt: TGCAGCGCGCAGGGGGAGGGTGAAAAACTGTTTTTT

d_call: .
v_call: TRBV6-5
clone_size: .
j_call: TRBJ1-5
cdr3_aa: CASSQGHDPAQPQHF
cdr3_nt: TGTGCCAGCAGCCAAGGTCATGATCCCGCTCAGCCCCAGCATTTT

d_call: .
v_call: TRBV5-4
clone_size: .
j_call: TRBJ1-5
cdr3_aa: CASSWGGQGTGEPQHF
cdr3_nt: TGTGCCAGCAGCTGGGGGGGTCAGGGGACGGGTGAGCCCCAGCATTTT

d_call: .
v_call: TRBV28
clone_size: .
j_call: TRBJ2-5
cdr3_aa: CASRKKLRVVQETQYF
cdr3_nt: TGTGCCAGCAGGAAAAAGCTGAGAGTGGTCCAAGAGACCCAGTACTTC

d_call: .
v_call: TRBV5-4
clone_size: once
j_call: TRBJ2-1
cdr3_aa: CASSPGLPRESGNEQFF
cdr3_nt: TGTGCCAGCAGCCCTGGACTCCCTAGAGAAAGTGGGAATGAGCAGTTCTTC

d_call: .
v_call: TRBV7-9
clone_size: .
j_call: TRBJ1-1
cdr3_aa: CASSLVVGNTEAFF
cdr3_nt: TGTGCCAGCAGCTTAGTGGTAGGGAACACTGAAGCTTTCTTT

d_call: .
v_call: TRBV18
clone_size: .
j_call: TRBJ2-7
cdr3_aa: CASSLRNAMGEQYF
cdr3_nt: TGTGCCAGCTCACTGCGAAACGCGATGGGCGAGCAGTACTTC

d_call: .
v_call: TRBV29-1
clone_size: .
j_call: TRBJ1-5
cdr3_aa: CSVAQGGQPQHF
cdr3_nt: TGCAGCGTTGCCCAGGGAGGACAGCCCCAGCATTTT

d_call: .
v_call: TRBV6-6
clone_size: .
j_call: TRBJ1-3
cdr3_aa: CASSYAVGNTIYF
cdr3_nt: TGTGCCAGCAGTTACGCGGTCGGAAACACCATATATTTT

d_call: TRBD2
v_call: TRBV2
clone_size: .
j_call: TRBJ2-5
cdr3_aa: CASSAGGIEAFGGSAETQYF
cdr3_nt: TGTGCCAGCAGTGCCGGGGGTATTGAAGCTTTCGGGGGGTCAGCAGAGACCCAGTACTTC

d_call: .
v_call: TRBV27
clone_size: .
j_call: TRBJ2-2
cdr3_aa: CASSLSTNTGELFF
cdr3_nt: TGTGCCAGCAGTTTAAGTACGAACACCGGGGAGCTGTTTTTT

d_call: .
v_call: TRBV6-5
clone_size: .
j_call: TRBJ2-3
cdr3_aa: CASSFKDGGSDTQYF
cdr3_nt: TGTGCCAGCAGTTTTAAGGATGGGGGCTCAGATACGCAGTATTTT

d_call: .
v_call: TRBV5-4
clone_size: .
j_call: TRBJ2-7
cdr3_aa: CASSQTGPYEQYF
cdr3_nt: TGTGCCAGCAGCCAAACAGGGCCCTACGAGCAGTACTTC

d_call: TRBD1
v_call: TRBV5-6
clone_size: .
j_call: TRBJ2-1
cdr3_aa: CASSSTGGPKDEQFF
cdr3_nt: TGTGCCAGCAGCTCGACAGGGGGCCCGAAGGATGAGCAGTTCTTC

d_call: TRBD1
v_call: TRBV4-1
clone_size: .
j_call: TRBJ1-1
cdr3_aa: CASSHLTGPGTEAFF
cdr3_nt: TGCGCCAGCAGCCACTTGACAGGGCCTGGGACTGAAGCTTTCTTT

d_call: TRBD1
v_call: TRBV7-9
clone_size: .
j_call: TRBJ1-1
cdr3_aa: CASSHFTGAMTMNTEAFF
cdr3_nt: TGTGCCAGCAGTCATTTCACAGGGGCAATGACCATGAACACTGAAGCTTTCTTT

d_call: .
v_call: TRBV15
clone_size: .
j_call: TRBJ2-7
cdr3_aa: CATSFVLSYEQYF
cdr3_nt: TGTGCCACCAGTTTCGTCCTATCCTACGAGCAGTACTTC

d_call: TRBD1
v_call: TRBV29-1
clone_size: .
j_call: TRBJ2-7
cdr3_aa: CSVSGTVPYEQYF
cdr3_nt: TGCAGCGTGTCCGGGACAGTCCCCTACGAGCAGTACTTC

d_call: .
v_call: TRBV19
clone_size: .
j_call: TRBJ1-2
cdr3_aa: CASSSGWGPNYGYTF
cdr3_nt: TGTGCCAGTAGTAGTGGATGGGGACCTAACTATGGCTACACCTTC

d_call: .
v_call: TRBV5-1
clone_size: .
j_call: TRBJ1-6
cdr3_aa: CASTPVGGDASPLHF
cdr3_nt: TGCGCCAGCACGCCCGTTGGGGGGGACGCTTCACCCCTCCACTTT

d_call: .
v_call: TRBV7-9
clone_size: .
j_call: TRBJ2-2
cdr3_aa: CASSLGERQELFF
cdr3_nt: TGTGCCAGCAGCTTAGGTGAGCGCCAGGAGCTGTTTTTT

d_call: .
v_call: TRBV14
clone_size: once
j_call: TRBJ1-4
cdr3_aa: CASSHARDARAEKLFF
cdr3_nt: TGTGCCAGCAGTCACGCCCGGGACGCTCGGGCCGAAAAACTGTTTTTT

d_call: .
v_call: TRBV6-1
clone_size: .
j_call: TRBJ2-7
cdr3_aa: CASSEAWSLPYEQYF
cdr3_nt: TGTGCCAGCAGTGAAGCATGGTCCCTCCCCTACGAGCAGTACTTC

d_call: .
v_call: TRBV5-6
clone_size: .
j_call: TRBJ1-1
cdr3_aa: CASSLGVRSEAFF
cdr3_nt: TGTGCCAGCAGCTTGGGCGTGCGATCTGAAGCTTTCTTT

d_call: TRBD1
v_call: TRBV7-3
clone_size: .
j_call: TRBJ1-2
cdr3_aa: CASSLGQDYGYTF
cdr3_nt: TGTGCCAGCAGCTTAGGACAGGACTATGGCTACACCTTC

d_call: .
v_call: TRBV10-3
clone_size: .
j_call: TRBJ2-5
cdr3_aa: CAISELPPGVQETQYF
cdr3_nt: TGTGCCATCAGTGAGCTCCCCCCGGGGGTCCAAGAGACCCAGTACTTC

d_call: TRBD2
v_call: TRBV6-1
clone_size: .
j_call: TRBJ2-5
cdr3_aa: CASSEIAGGQETQYF
cdr3_nt: TGTGCCAGCAGTGAAATAGCGGGGGGGCAAGAGACCCAGTACTTC

d_call: TRBD2
v_call: TRBV10-3
clone_size: .
j_call: TRBJ2-2
cdr3_aa: CAISEYSLAGVPGELFF
cdr3_nt: TGTGCCATCAGTGAGTATAGTCTAGCGGGAGTCCCCGGGGAGCTGTTTTTT

d_call: .
v_call: TRBV25-1
clone_size: .
j_call: TRBJ2-3
cdr3_aa: CASRGDTQYF
cdr3_nt: TGTGCCAGCAGGGGGGATACGCAGTATTTT

d_call: TRBD2
v_call: TRBV6-6
clone_size: few
j_call: TRBJ2-2
cdr3_aa: CASSSVLAGVTGELFF
cdr3_nt: TGTGCCAGCAGTTCGGTACTAGCGGGAGTCACCGGGGAGCTGTTTTTT

d_call: TRBD2
v_call: TRBV6-5
clone_size: .
j_call: TRBJ2-5
cdr3_aa: CASSYAPGLMEETQYF
cdr3_nt: TGTGCCAGCAGTTACGCCCCGGGACTAATGGAAGAGACCCAGTACTTC

d_call: .
v_call: TRBV7-9
clone_size: .
j_call: TRBJ2-3
cdr3_aa: CASGEGGRDTQYF
cdr3_nt: TGTGCCAGCGGGGAAGGAGGAAGGGATACGCAGTATTTT

d_call: TRBD2
v_call: TRBV9
clone_size: .
j_call: TRBJ2-1
cdr3_aa: CASSVAGGSTNEQFF
cdr3_nt: TGTGCCAGCAGCGTAGCGGGCGGGAGCACTAATGAGCAGTTCTTC